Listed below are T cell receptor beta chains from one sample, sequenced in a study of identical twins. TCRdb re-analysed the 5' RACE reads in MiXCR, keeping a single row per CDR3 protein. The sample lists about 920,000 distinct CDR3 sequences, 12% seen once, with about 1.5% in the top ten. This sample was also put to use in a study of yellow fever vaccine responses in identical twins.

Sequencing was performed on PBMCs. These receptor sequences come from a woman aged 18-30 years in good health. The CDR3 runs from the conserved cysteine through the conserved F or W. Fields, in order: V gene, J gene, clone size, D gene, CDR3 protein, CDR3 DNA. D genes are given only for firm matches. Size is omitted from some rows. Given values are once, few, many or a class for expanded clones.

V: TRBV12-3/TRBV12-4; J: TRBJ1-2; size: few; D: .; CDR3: CASSFRLEGYGYTF; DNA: TGTGCCAGCAGTTTTAGACTTGAGGGCTATGGCTACACCTTC
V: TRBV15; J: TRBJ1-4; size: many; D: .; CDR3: CATSRGINEKLFF; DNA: TGTGCCACCAGCAGAGGGATTAATGAAAAACTGTTTTTT
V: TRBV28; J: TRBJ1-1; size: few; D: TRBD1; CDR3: CASSFGGQGAESEAFF; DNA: TGTGCCAGCAGTTTTGGGGGACAGGGGGCGGAATCCGAAGCTTTCTTT
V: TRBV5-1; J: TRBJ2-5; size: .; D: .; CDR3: CASSLKIGLETQYF; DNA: TGCGCCAGCAGCTTGAAGATTGGTCTGGAGACCCAGTACTTC
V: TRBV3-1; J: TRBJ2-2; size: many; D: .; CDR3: CASSQGMVSSTGELFF; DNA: TGTGCCAGCAGCCAAGGGATGGTTTCAAGCACCGGGGAGCTGTTTTTT
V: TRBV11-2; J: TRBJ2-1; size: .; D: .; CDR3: CASSLVTMMVYNEQFF; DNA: TGTGCCAGCAGCTTAGTGACGATGATGGTCTACAATGAGCAGTTCTTC
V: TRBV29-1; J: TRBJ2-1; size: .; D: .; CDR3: CSVGVGASANNEQFF; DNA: TGCAGCGTTGGGGTAGGGGCTAGCGCCAACAATGAGCAGTTCTTC
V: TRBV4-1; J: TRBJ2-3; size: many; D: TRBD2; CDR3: CASSQDRTAGVLTDTQYF; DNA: TGCGCCAGCAGCCAAGATAGAACGGCGGGGGTCCTCACAGATACGCAGTATTTT
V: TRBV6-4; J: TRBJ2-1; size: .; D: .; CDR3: CASSPGVSYNEQFF; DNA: TGTGCCAGCAGTCCCGGAGTTAGCTACAATGAGCAGTTCTTC
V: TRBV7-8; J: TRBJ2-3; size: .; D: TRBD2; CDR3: CASSPWTSGPTDTQYF; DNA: TGTGCCAGCAGCCCTTGGACTAGCGGGCCCACAGATACGCAGTATTTT
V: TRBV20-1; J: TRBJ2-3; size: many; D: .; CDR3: CSAPPESSTDTQYF; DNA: TGCAGTGCCCCCCCTGAGTCTAGCACAGATACGCAGTATTTT
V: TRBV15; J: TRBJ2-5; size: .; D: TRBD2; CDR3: CATKRGGWETQYF; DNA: TGTGCCACCAAGCGGGGGGGCTGGGAGACCCAGTACTTC
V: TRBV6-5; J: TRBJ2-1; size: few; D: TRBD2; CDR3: CASSSRTSGSYNEQFF; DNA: TGTGCCAGCAGTTCTAGGACTAGCGGGTCGTACAATGAGCAGTTCTTC
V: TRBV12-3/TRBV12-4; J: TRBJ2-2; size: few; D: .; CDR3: CASSLTPTGELFF; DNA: TGTGCCAGCAGTTTAACCCCCACCGGGGAGCTGTTTTTT
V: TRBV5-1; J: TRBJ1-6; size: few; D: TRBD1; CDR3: CASSFDRVGKNSPLHF; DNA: TGCGCCAGCAGCTTTGACAGGGTAGGGAAGAATTCACCCCTCCACTTT
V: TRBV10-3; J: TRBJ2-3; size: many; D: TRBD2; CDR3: CAISDTFSSGRTDTQYF; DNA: TGTGCCATCAGTGATACCTTTAGTAGCGGGAGAACAGATACGCAGTATTTT
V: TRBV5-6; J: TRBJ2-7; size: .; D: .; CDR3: CASSFADGDYEQYF; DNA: TGTGCCAGCAGCTTCGCGGACGGAGATTACGAGCAGTACTTC
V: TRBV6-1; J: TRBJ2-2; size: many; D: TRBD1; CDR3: CASSPTGGTGELFF; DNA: TGTGCCAGCAGTCCGACAGGGGGAACCGGGGAGCTGTTTTTT